These T cell receptor beta chains were read from a single sample in a study of metastatic and nonmetastatic thyroid tumors. TCRdb re-called the PCR reads via MiXCR. This sample has approximately 25,000 clones; around a sixth occur once, and the top ten carry approximately 6.1%. The sample was blood. These receptors were obtained from a male donor with papillary thyroid cancer or a benign thyroid nodule (not recorded which). Some clones in this sample may be carry-over from other donors' samples. The CDR3 runs from the conserved cysteine through the conserved F or W. The D gene is left open where the match is weak. A row's size may be missing; if present it is once, few, many or a size class.

j_call	v_call	clone_size	d_call	cdr3_aa	cdr3_nt
TRBJ2-5	TRBV4-1	many	TRBD2	CASSQDGAGDGETQYF	TGCGCCAGCAGCCAAGATGGGGCGGGAGACGGAGAGACCCAGTACTTC
TRBJ2-3	TRBV20-1	many	.	CSASEPRDTQYF	TGCAGTGCTAGCGAACCTAGGGATACGCAATATTTT
TRBJ2-7	TRBV4-1	.	.	CASSQGLGYEQYF	TGCGCCAGCAGCCAAGGACTGGGATACGAGCAGTACTTC
TRBJ2-4	TRBV27	.	TRBD1	CASGLPGQGWNIQYF	TGTGCCAGCGGGTTACCGGGACAGGGGTGGAACATTCAGTACTTC
TRBJ2-3	TRBV3-1	many	.	CASSQARQGTDTQYF	TGTGCCAGCAGCCAAGCGAGACAAGGCACAGATACGCAGTATTTT
TRBJ2-3	TRBV4-2	many	TRBD2	CASSPELAGLRTQYF	TGTGCCAGCAGCCCCGAACTAGCGGGGTTGAGGACGCAGTATTTT
TRBJ1-3	TRBV3-1	many	.	CASSSRGNTIYF	TGTGCCAGCAGCTCTAGAGGAAACACCATATATTTT
TRBJ2-7	TRBV20-1	.	TRBD1	CSAPGQATEQYF	TGCAGTGCCCCGGGACAGGCTACCGAGCAGTACTTC
TRBJ1-1	TRBV27	few	.	CDSSFGMNTEAFF	TGTGACAGTAGTTTTGGAATGAACACTGAAGCTTTCTTT
TRBJ2-1	TRBV29-1	many	.	CSVEDRTLIWNEQFF	TGCAGCGTTGAAGATCGGACGCTAATCTGGAATGAGCAGTTCTTC
TRBJ1-4	TRBV6-6	few	.	CASSYLGETNEKLFF	TGTGCCAGCAGTTACTTAGGGGAGACTAATGAAAAACTGTTTTTC
TRBJ2-3	TRBV14	many	TRBD1	CASSQEYRGDTQYF	TGTGCCAGCAGCCAAGAATACAGGGGGGATACGCAGTATTTT
TRBJ2-2	TRBV20-1	.	.	CSARDPSKDSNTGELFF	TGCAGTGCTAGAGACCCTAGTAAGGACTCTAACACCGGGGAGCTGTTTTTT
TRBJ2-1	TRBV7-9	many	.	CASSPRVHGNEQFF	TGTGCCAGCAGCCCCCGAGTCCATGGCAATGAGCAGTTCTTC
TRBJ2-3	TRBV6-1	medium-sized	TRBD2	CASTTSGSTDTQYF	TGTGCCAGCACAACTAGCGGGAGCACAGATACGCAGTATTTT
TRBJ2-7	TRBV4-1	many	TRBD2	CASSHSWGTRVWEQYF	TGCGCCAGCAGCCACAGTTGGGGGACTAGGGTGTGGGAGCAGTACTTC
TRBJ2-5	TRBV27	medium-sized	.	CASSPPPGEQETQYF	TGTGCCAGCAGTCCCCCACCAGGGGAGCAAGAGACCCAGTACTTC
TRBJ2-7	TRBV20-1	.	.	CSARSVTYEQYF	TGCAGTGCTAGAAGCGTTACCTACGAGCAGTACTTC
TRBJ2-5	TRBV9	many	.	CASSLSHRQQETQYF	TGTGCCAGCAGCCTAAGCCATCGACAGCAAGAGACCCAGTACTTC
TRBJ2-1	TRBV20-1	.	TRBD2	CSAPPLGGSSYNEQFF	TGCAGTGCTCCCCCCCTTGGCGGGAGCTCCTACAATGAGCAGTTCTTC
TRBJ2-2	TRBV5-1	many	TRBD1	CASSPDRGTGELFF	TGCGCCAGCAGCCCGGACAGGGGCACCGGGGAGCTGTTTTTT
TRBJ1-2	TRBV9	many	.	CASSVAGTKGGYTF	TGTGCCAGCAGCGTAGCTGGGACCAAGGGGGGCTACACCTTC
TRBJ2-7	TRBV4-3	.	.	CASSQDLGGEQYF	TGCGCCAGCAGCCAAGATTTAGGGGGCGAGCAGTACTTC
TRBJ1-1	TRBV18	many	TRBD1	CASSPGQGVGEAFF	TGTGCCAGCTCACCAGGGCAGGGGGTTGGTGAAGCTTTCTTT
TRBJ1-5	TRBV28	many	.	CASSFIPGRGSPYSNQPQHF	TGTGCCAGCAGTTTCATACCGGGCAGGGGCAGTCCCTATAGCAATCAGCCCCAGCATTTT
TRBJ1-1	TRBV5-1	many	TRBD1	CASSWDRGTDEAFF	TGCGCCAGCAGTTGGGACAGGGGCACGGATGAAGCTTTCTTT
TRBJ2-7	TRBV20-1	.	.	CSAEDNTDEQYF	TGCAGTGCTGAGGACAATACCGACGAGCAGTACTTC
TRBJ2-7	TRBV7-8	many	.	CASSLRDEQYF	TGTGCCAGCAGCTTAAGGGACGAGCAGTACTTC
TRBJ1-5	TRBV6-1	many	.	CASRVFGQSNQPQHF	TGTGCCAGCAGGGTTTTCGGACAGAGCAATCAGCCCCAGCATTTT
TRBJ1-2	TRBV13	medium-sized	TRBD1	CASSLGQGARYGYTF	TGTGCCAGCAGCTTAGGACAGGGGGCGCGGTATGGCTACACCTTC